These 22 T cell receptor beta chains were sequenced from one sample in a study of blood T cell repertoires in COVID-19. Here immunoSEQ multiplex PCR was the method, and the copy in TCRdb shows in-frame clones only, minus some. This table has some 240,000 clones, approximately 90% appearing once. The material sequenced was peripheral blood. All receptors derive from a man aged 60 to 75 with COVID-19, enrolled during active disease.

V and J are TRBV24-1 and TRBJ2-7; TRBD1 might be the D (5 bases). CDR3 size: 13 residues. Looked up from germline, CDR1 is KGHDR and CDR2 is SFDVKD. With 5 bases removed from V and 3 bases from J, the gap between germline ends came to 10 bases. CDR3 loop: CATSGIQGYEQYF. In DNA, the CDR3 is TGTGCCACCAGTGGGATTCAGGGCTACGAGCAGTACTTC.

The chain links TRBV18 to TRBJ2-3; the D gene is possibly TRBD1 (6 bases). CDR3 length: 12 amino acids. Germline V lookup: CDR1 KGHSH, CDR2 LQKENI. V was pared by 5 bases and J by 4 bases, with 7 bases between. CDR3 nucleotide sequence: TGTGCCAGCTCAGGGGGCTCAGATACGCAGTATTTT. Translating it yields CASSGGSDTQYF. Using reference TRBV18 and TRBJ2-3 for the parts outside the CDR3, the full variable domain is NAGVMQNPRHLVRRRGQEARLRCSPMKGHSHVYWYRQLPEEGLKFMVYLQKENIIDESGMPKERFSAEFPKEGPSILRIQQVVRGDSAAYFCASSGGSDTQYFGPGTRLTVL.

This clone was observed once. V is TRBV30 and J is TRBJ2-5; 13 bases agree with TRBD2. This CDR3 contains 14 residues. Unmatched junction bases numbered 8, after V lost 4 bases and J lost 9 bases. Germline CDR1 reads GTSNPN; CDR2 reads SVGIG (reference sequence). The CDR3 DNA is TGTGCCTGGACTTCCGGGACTAGCGGGGAGGCCCAGTACTTC. This codes for CAWTSGTSGEAQYF. The whole variable domain, remainder taken from reference TRBV30 and TRBJ2-5, is SQTIHQWPATLVQPVGSPLSLECTVEGTSNPNLYWYRQAAGRGLQLLFYSVGIGQISSEVPQNLSASRPQDRQFILSSKKLLLSDSGFYLCAWTSGTSGEAQYFGPGTRLLVL.

The chain uses TRBV18 and TRBJ2-7, with TRBD1 identical over 9 bases. The germline CDR1 and CDR2 sequences are KGHSH and LQKENI. Trimming cost V 5 bases and J 6 bases; bases outside gene matches: 8. The CDR3 runs to 14 residues. The CDR3 nucleotides read TGTGCCAGCTCAGTACAGGGGGCCCCCTCCGAGCAGTACTTC. Translating it yields CASSVQGAPSEQYF.

The J gene is TRBJ1-6, the V gene TRBV2; D is ambiguous. Trimming shortened V by 4 bases and J by 9 bases, and 4 bases separated the two germline ends. Per germline, CDR1 SNHLY and CDR2 FYNNEI. The CDR3 sequence is 11 residues long. The CDR3 protein is CASSGSSPLHF. The CDR3 DNA is TGTGCCAGCAGTGGGAGTTCACCCCTCCACTTT.

The chain uses TRBV28 and TRBJ1-1; 9 nucleotides line up with TRBD1. The CDR3 is made up of 15 amino acids. The germline V gene has CDR1 MDHEN and CDR2 SYDVKM. Germline trimming cut 6 bases from V and 4 bases from J; bases unmatched to any gene: 9. The CDR3 region has the DNA TGTGCCAGCAGAGAAGGGACAGGGTCACTCACTGAAGCTTTCTTT. This gives the protein CASREGTGSLTEAFF.

The chain is built from TRBV19 and TRBJ2-1, with TRBD1 identical over 9 bases. The CDR3 totals 14 residues. V was clipped by 6 bases and J by 5 bases; unmatched bases: 5. Per the germline V gene, CDR1 is LNHDA and CDR2 is SQIVND (reference sequence). The chain's CDR3 is CASSRQGGNNEQFF. In DNA form, the CDR3 reads TGTGCCAGTAGCCGACAGGGGGGAAACAATGAGCAGTTCTTC.

This chain uses TRBV14 with TRBJ2-7, with TRBD1 identical over 8 bases. With 0 bases clipped from V and 3 bases from J, the junction kept 16 bases outside the gene matches. CDR1 and CDR2 (germline): SGHDN, FVKESK. The CDR3 runs to 19 residues. The CDR3 DNA reads as TGTGCCAGCAGCCAAGATAATTATAGGGCGGGGACAGGCGGCTACGAGCAGTACTTC. Protein sequence: CASSQDNYRAGTGGYEQYF. Looking up the rest from reference TRBV14 and TRBJ2-7 gives the full variable domain: EAGVTQFPSHSVIEKGQTVTLRCDPISGHDNLYWYRRVMGKEIKFLLHFVKESKQDESGMPNNRFLAERTGGTYSTLKVQPAELEDSGVYFCASSQDNYRAGTGGYEQYFGPGTRLTVT.

The rearrangement links TRBV30 to TRBJ1-4; 7 nucleotides agree with TRBD1. The CDR3 has 16 amino acids. V gave up 0 bases and J gave up 5 bases; unmatched junction bases: 9. Germline lookup yields CDR1 GTSNPN and CDR2 SVGIG (reference sequence). The CDR3 region has the DNA TGTGCCTGGAGTGTACGTAGGGGGCTCGGAAATGAAAAACTGTTTTTT. Translation: CAWSVRRGLGNEKLFF.

V usage is TRBV28 and J usage is TRBJ1-2; no definite D call. V lost 5 bases and J 4 bases, leaving 8 bases between the germline ends. The CDR3 has 12 residues. Per the germline V gene, CDR1 is MDHEN and CDR2 is SYDVKM. CDR3 nucleotide sequence: TGTGCCAGCAGTGAAACAGTCTATGGCTACACCTTC. Translation: CASSETVYGYTF.

The chain combines TRBV10-3 with TRBJ1-1; D possibly corresponds to TRBD1 (6 bases). V dropped 4 bases and J dropped 4 bases, with 13 bases sitting between them. The CDR3 consists of 14 residues. CDR1 is ENHRY, CDR2 SYGVKD, per germline. The CDR3: CAISGTASVTEAFF. CDR3 nucleotide sequence: TGTGCCATCAGTGGGACAGCCAGTGTCACTGAAGCTTTCTTT.

The CDR3, as DNA: TGTGCCAGCTCAGTGACTAGCGGCGCAGATACGCAGTATTTT. Its translation is CASSVTSGADTQYF. The V and J genes are TRBV18 and TRBJ2-3; the match to TRBD2 covers 9 bases. Germline trimming cut 5 bases from V and 4 bases from J; bases unmatched to any gene: 4. CDR1 and CDR2 from the germline V gene are KGHSH and LQKENI. This CDR3 is built from 14 residues.

The V and J genes are TRBV7-2 and TRBJ2-1; no definite D call. The length of the CDR3 is 16 residues. V was trimmed by 4 bases and J by 0 bases, leaving 13 bases between them. Germline assignment: CDR1 SGHTA and CDR2 FQGNSA. The CDR3 region has the DNA TGTGCCAGCAGCTCGAATTGGGCTGCCTCCTACAATGAGCAGTTCTTC. It codes for CASSSNWAASYNEQFF.

The J gene is TRBJ2-1, the V gene TRBV3-1 (or the pseudogene TRBV3-2); 12 nucleotides match TRBD2. The CDR3 has 18 amino acids. J was trimmed by 7 bases and V by 0 bases; bases with no gene match: 10. CDR1 and CDR2 from the germline V gene are LGHDT and YNNKEL (reference sequence). The CDR3 nucleotides are TGTGCCAGCAGCCAAGATCCGAGGACTAGCGGGACCAGGAATGAGCAGTTCTTC. It encodes CASSQDPRTSGTRNEQFF.

This chain uses TRBV19 with TRBJ1-5; 8 positions match TRBD1. The germline V gene encodes CDR1 LNHDA and CDR2 SQIVND (reference sequence). With 3 bases clipped from V and 12 bases from J, the junction kept 13 bases outside the gene matches. The CDR3 covers 15 residues. The CDR3 bases are TGTGCCAGTAGTATCCCAGGGGGCAATCAGCCCCACCAGCATTTT. It is translated as CASSIPGGNQPHQHF.

The J gene is TRBJ1-5, the V gene TRBV4-3; 7 bases align to TRBD1. Per the germline V gene, CDR1 is LGHNA and CDR2 is YSLEER. The trim removed 0 bases at V and 6 bases at J, leaving 2 bases unmatched. CDR3 length equals 14 residues. CDR3 region: CASSQESGGQPQHF. In DNA form, the CDR3 reads TGCGCCAGCAGCCAAGAATCAGGGGGTCAGCCCCAGCATTTT.

This chain connects TRBV9 to TRBJ1-1; D unclear. V shed 3 bases and J shed 3 bases, with 9 bases lying between them. Germline-derived CDR1 and CDR2 are SGDLS and YYNGEE. This CDR3 has 13 amino acids. The CDR3 protein is CASSADSYTEAFF. CDR3 coding DNA: TGTGCCAGCAGCGCTGACTCTTACACTGAAGCTTTCTTT.

The chain combines TRBV6-6 with TRBJ1-3; a possible D gene is TRBD1 (5 bases). The CDR3 spans 15 residues. The V gene's germline CDR1 is MNHNY and CDR2 SVGAGI (reference sequence). V lost 4 bases, J lost 4 bases, and 14 bases lay in between. CDR3 in amino acids: CASSLGLLGGNTIYF. For the CDR3, the DNA is TGTGCCAGCAGTTTGGGACTCCTGGGAGGAAACACCATATATTTT.

The chain carries TRBV2 and TRBJ2-4; D possibly corresponds to TRBD1 (5 bases). The CDR3 contains 15 residues. V was pared by 1 base and J by 5 bases, with 12 bases between. Per the germline V gene, CDR1 is SNHLY and CDR2 is FYNNEI. CDR3 in DNA: TGTGCCAGCAGTGAAGAGGGGAACAGAGAAAACATTCAGTACTTC. It specifies CASSEEGNRENIQYF.

J is TRBJ1-4 and V is TRBV6-5; D call uncertain. CDR3 length: 13 residues. V lost 3 bases to trimming and J lost 5 bases, with 7 bases between them. The V gene's germline CDR1 is MNHEY and CDR2 SVGAGI. The CDR3 region has the DNA TGTGCCAGCAGTTATACAAGAAATGAAAAACTGTTTTTT. Amino acids: CASSYTRNEKLFF.

This sequence joins TRBV6-4 and TRBJ2-2; 10 nucleotides match TRBD1. Germline V gene data show CDR1 as MRHNA and CDR2 as SNTAGT. The junction had 6 bases not matched to a gene; V was cut back by 6 bases and J by 2 bases. The CDR3 has 16 amino acids. CDR3 sequence (DNA): TGTGCCAGCAGGAAGACAGGGGGCCGTAACACCGGGGAGCTGTTTTTT. It is translated as CASRKTGGRNTGELFF.

The chain couples TRBV7-8 to TRBJ1-5, with 9 bases lining up with TRBD1. V shed 4 bases, J shed 6 bases, and the junction held 10 bases outside the gene matches. CDR1 and CDR2 (germline): SGHVS, FQNEAQ. The CDR3 is 16 amino acids. CDR3 sequence reads: CASSYREGQGVQPQHF. CDR3 DNA: TGTGCCAGCAGCTACCGAGAGGGACAGGGAGTTCAGCCCCAGCATTTT.